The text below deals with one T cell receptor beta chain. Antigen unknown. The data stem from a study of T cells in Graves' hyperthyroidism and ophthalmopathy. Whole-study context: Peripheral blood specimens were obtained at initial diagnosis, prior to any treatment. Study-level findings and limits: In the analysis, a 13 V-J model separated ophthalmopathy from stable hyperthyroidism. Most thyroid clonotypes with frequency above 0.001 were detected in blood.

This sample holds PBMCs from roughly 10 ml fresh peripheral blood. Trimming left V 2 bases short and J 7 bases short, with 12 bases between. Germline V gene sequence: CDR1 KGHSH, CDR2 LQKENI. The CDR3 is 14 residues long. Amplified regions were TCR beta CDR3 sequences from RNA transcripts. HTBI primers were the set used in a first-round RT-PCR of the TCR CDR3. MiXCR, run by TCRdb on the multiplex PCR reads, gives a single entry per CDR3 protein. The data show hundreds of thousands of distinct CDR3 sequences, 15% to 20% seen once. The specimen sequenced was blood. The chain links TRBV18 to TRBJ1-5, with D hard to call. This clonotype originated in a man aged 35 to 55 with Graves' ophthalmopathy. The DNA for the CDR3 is TGTGCCAGCTCACCAGGACCCCCGGGGCAGCCCCAGCATTTT. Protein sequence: CASSPGPPGQPQHF. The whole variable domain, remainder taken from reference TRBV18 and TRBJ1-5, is NAGVMQNPRHLVRRRGQEARLRCSPMKGHSHVYWYRQLPEEGLKFMVYLQKENIIDESGMPKERFSAEFPKEGPSILRIQQVVRGDSAAYFCASSPGPPGQPQHFGDGTRLSIL.